These 4 T cell receptor beta chains were all obtained from the same sample, sequenced in a study of vaccination and CD4 T cells after COVID-19. Noted treatment: roughly 10-day PBMC culture with coronavirus spike peptide pools or control peptides (ViraFEST assay). At the Johns Hopkins FTIC core, DNA taken from cultured CD4+ T cells was sequenced by way of the Oncomine TCR Beta short-read assay. TCRdb reanalysed the PCR reads using MiXCR and keeps one entry per CDR3 protein. The sample carries just over 14,000 distinct CDR3 sequences, roughly 52% recorded once. These receptors have no identified antigens. The specimen was CD4+ T cells from blood, cultured in vitro. The receptors originated from a human donor who had recovered from COVID-19.

The sample holds a few counts of this clonotype. The chain links TRBV20-1 to TRBJ1-1; no clear D gene. V lost 6 bases to trimming and J lost 6 bases, with 23 bases between them. The CDR3 spans 15 residues. Germline loops: CDR1 DFQATT, CDR2 SNEGSKA (reference sequence). CDR3 in amino acids: CSARRMTAMYAEAFF. The CDR3 DNA sequence: TGCAGTGCAAGGAGGATGACCGCAATGTACGCTGAAGCTTTCTTT.

This clonotype has just a few counts. The rearrangement uses TRBV27 and TRBJ1-1; D gene unclear. Germline V gene lookup returns CDR1 MNHEY and CDR2 SMNVEV (reference sequence). The CDR3 extends over 12 amino acids. Trimming removed 5 bases at V and 1 base at J, with 5 bases between. CDR3 coding DNA: TGTGCCAGCAGTCAGCCGAACACTGAAGCTTTCTTT. This gives the protein CASSQPNTEAFF.

V and J are TRBV27 and TRBJ2-7; no clear D. Germline values: CDR1 MNHEY, CDR2 SMNVEV (reference sequence). The CDR3 sequence is 13 residues long. V was clipped by 2 bases and J by 3 bases, with 8 bases between them. DNA of the CDR3: TGTGCCAGCAGTTTAATTCCTAGCTACGAGCAGTACTTC. Amino acid sequence: CASSLIPSYEQYF.

The V gene is TRBV11-3, the J gene TRBJ2-7; 9 bases are shared with TRBD1. V shed 2 bases and J 5 bases; nucleotides not matched to a gene: 7. The CDR3 sequence is 15 residues long. Looked up from germline, CDR1 is SGHNT and CDR2 is YENEEA. The CDR3 DNA is TGTGCCAGCAGCTTATTCGGGACAGGGAGGGACGAGCAGTACTTC. Translation: CASSLFGTGRDEQYF.